This record covers a single TCR beta chain. This CDR3 is also generated by other DNA sequences in the sample. Germline values: CDR1 SNHLY, CDR2 FYNNEI. The CDR3 is 11 amino acids. V lost 5 bases, J lost 0 bases, and 1 base lay in between. The table came from immunoSEQ multiplex PCR; TCRdb's copy has only in-frame clones and leaves some out. This table holds around 2,000,000 clones, around 95% found once. The data belong to a study of shared clonotypes between healthy human individuals. Sequences were obtained from naive CD4+ T cells sorted from blood. Subset reported: CD45RA+ positively selected. The source of this sequence is a man aged 18-30 years in good health. J is TRBJ2-5 and V is TRBV2; D not resolved. CDR3 bases: TGTGCCAGCAGTTACCAAGAGACCCAGTACTTC. It translates to CASSYQETQYF.